The 32 T cell receptor beta chains below all came from one sample that was sequenced in a study of shared clonotypes between healthy human individuals. Here immunoSEQ multiplex PCR was the method, and the copy in TCRdb shows in-frame clones only, minus some. This sample carries around 700,000 clones, under 80% of them seen once, and the ten largest clones take less than 2%. Sequencing was performed on memory CD4+ T cells sorted from blood. Subset indicated: CD45RA-negative fraction. The receptors come from a woman aged 25 to 39 in good health.

The chain recombines TRBV11-2 with TRBJ2-2; D remains unclear. The CDR3 length is 15 residues. Germline V gene lookup returns CDR1 SGHAT and CDR2 FQNNGV. Trimming pared 2 bases from V and 0 bases from J, leaving 7 bases between. The CDR3 sequence: CASSLSNANTGELFF. CDR3 sequence (DNA): TGTGCCAGCAGCTTAAGCAACGCGAACACCGGGGAGCTGTTTTTT.

This chain joins TRBV7-6 and TRBJ2-5, with D perhaps assigned TRBD1 or TRBD2 (5 bases each). The J call is uncertain, as TRBJ2-7 better fits the DNA end. The CDR3 runs 14 residues. Germline V gives CDR1 SGHVS, CDR2 FNYEAQ. CDR3 nucleotide sequence: TGTGCCAGCAGGTTAACTAGTTCGGGGACCGAGCAGTACTTC. Its translation is CASRLTSSGTEQYF.

Notes on this clone: Distinct nucleotide sequences in the sample also encode this CDR3. V is TRBV5-1 and J is TRBJ2-3; 9 bases align to TRBD1. Germline V gene sequence: CDR1 SGHRS, CDR2 YFSETQ. This CDR3 has 15 amino acids. The junction had 5 bases not matched to a gene; V was cut back by 4 bases and J by 2 bases. Written as DNA, the CDR3 is TGCGCCAGCAGCCCGGGACAGGGAGTCACAGATACGCAGTATTTT. It specifies CASSPGQGVTDTQYF.

V and J are TRBV14 and TRBJ1-2; D is unclear. The CDR3 runs to 13 residues. V was cut by 4 bases and J by 5 bases, with 11 bases left in between. Germline CDR1 SGHDN, CDR2 FVKESK. CDR3: CASSPSLRYGYTF. The CDR3 nucleotides read TGTGCCAGCAGCCCTAGTTTGAGATATGGCTACACCTTC.

The chain carries TRBV7-6 and TRBJ2-1; D possibly corresponds to TRBD2 (6 bases). Deletions cut 5 bases from V and 0 bases from J, with 11 bases between. The CDR3 consists of 15 residues. CDR1 and CDR2 from the germline V gene are SGHVS and FNYEAQ. Here the CDR3 reads CASSPTGGSYNEQFF. For the CDR3, the DNA is TGTGCCAGCAGCCCTACCGGGGGCTCCTACAATGAGCAGTTCTTC.

This chain connects TRBV15 to TRBJ1-2, with 9 bases aligning to TRBD1. After removal of 3 bases from V and 1 base from J, the junction contained 3 bases not matched to a gene. This CDR3 spans 15 amino acids. Germline values: CDR1 LNHNV, CDR2 YYDKDF (reference sequence). This CDR3 is CATSSPGQGNYGYTF. CDR3 DNA sequence: TGTGCCACCAGCAGTCCGGGACAGGGTAACTATGGCTACACCTTC.

The V and J genes are TRBV25-1 and TRBJ2-7, with D uncertain. Per the germline V gene, CDR1 is MGHDK and CDR2 is SYGVNS. CDR3 size: 17 residues. V lost 3 bases to trimming and J lost 6 bases, with 24 bases between them. CDR3 nucleotide sequence: TGTGCCAGCAGTGACCCGGGTGGTGAGGTTAATGTGATCGAGCAGTACTTC. Protein: CASSDPGGEVNVIEQYF.

The V and J genes are TRBV28 and TRBJ1-2; TRBD1 might be the D (5 bases). CDR1 is MDHEN and CDR2 is SYDVKM in the germline V gene. The CDR3 is 14 residues long. Trimming left V 8 bases short and J 4 bases short, with 17 bases between. As DNA, the CDR3 is TGTGCCAGCTCTTCTGCCCAAGGGGCCTATGGCTACACCTTC. It yields the protein CASSSAQGAYGYTF.

V usage is TRBV5-4 and J usage is TRBJ2-1, with TRBD1 as a possible D gene (6 bases). The CDR3 runs to 15 residues. The germline V gene has CDR1 SGHNT and CDR2 YYREEE (reference sequence). The V gene lost 2 bases and the J gene lost 4 bases, with 13 bases spanning the gap. The CDR3 is CASSLPGTRYNEQFF. CDR3 bases: TGTGCCAGCAGCTTACCCGGGACACGATACAATGAGCAGTTCTTC. Supplemented by reference TRBV5-4 and TRBJ2-1, the full variable domain reads ETGVTQSPTHLIKTRGQQVTLRCSSQSGHNTVSWYQQALGQGPQFIFQYYREEENGRGNFPPRFSGLQFPNYSSELNVNALELDDSALYLCASSLPGTRYNEQFFGPGTRLTVL.

At least ten counts were recorded for this clone. The chain joins TRBV4-1 to TRBJ2-7, with 11 bases identical to TRBD2. Germline assignment: CDR1 MGHRA and CDR2 YSYEKL. V gave up 4 bases and J gave up 0 bases; unmatched junction bases: 8. This CDR3 is 17 amino acids long. CDR3 in DNA: TGCGCCAGCAGCCGAGCTAGCGGGAGGTCTTCCTCCTACGAGCAGTACTTC. Its protein is CASSRASGRSSSYEQYF.

The chain combines TRBV5-1 with TRBJ2-5; 7 positions agree with TRBD1. The end of the DNA aligns better with TRBJ2-7, so the J call may be wrong. From germline, CDR1 is SGHRS and CDR2 YFSETQ. CDR3 size: 14 residues. CDR3 bases: TGCGCCAGCAGCTCAGGGACAGCAGGAATCGAGCAGTACTTC. It encodes CASSSGTAGIEQYF.

The J gene is TRBJ2-2, the V gene TRBV7-9, with TRBD1 identical over 9 bases. This CDR3 has 14 amino acids. CDR1 is SEHNR and CDR2 is FQNEAQ in the germline V gene (reference sequence). V was pared by 9 bases and J by 5 bases, with 7 bases of the junction left unmatched. CDR3 sequence reads: CARDRDRETGELFF. The CDR3, as DNA: TGTGCCAGGGACCGGGACAGGGAAACCGGGGAGCTGTTTTTT. The full variable domain, with the rest looked up from reference TRBV7-9 and TRBJ2-2, is DTGVSQNPRHKITKRGQNVTFRCDPISEHNRLYWYRQTLGQGPEFLTYFQNEAQLEKSRLLSDRFSAERPKGSFSTLEIQRTEQGDSAMYLCARDRDRETGELFFGEGSRLTVL.

The chain couples TRBV19 to TRBJ1-4, with D perhaps matching TRBD1 (5 bases). The germline V gene encodes CDR1 LNHDA and CDR2 SQIVND (reference sequence). This CDR3 is built from 16 residues. V lost 3 bases, J lost 0 bases, and 11 bases lay in between. In DNA, the CDR3 is TGTGCCAGTAGTATCGGGCAGGGAACAACTAATGAAAAACTGTTTTTT. The encoded protein is CASSIGQGTTNEKLFF.

This chain connects TRBV5-1 to TRBJ1-3; D may be TRBD1 (5 bases). This CDR3 spans 15 amino acids. The germline V and J ends were trimmed by 0 bases and 8 bases, with 15 bases remaining between them. Germline V gene sequence: CDR1 SGHRS, CDR2 YFSETQ. CDR3: CASSLALGDSDTIYF. In nucleotides, the CDR3 is TGCGCCAGCAGCTTGGCTCTCGGGGACTCAGACACCATATATTTT.

This clone was picked up a small number of times. This specimen includes other DNA sequences encoding the same CDR3. V and J are TRBV15 and TRBJ1-1; a weak D match, TRBD1 (5 bases). CDR1 and CDR2 (germline): LNHNV, YYDKDF (reference sequence). The ends were cut back, 1 base at V and 0 bases at J, with 9 bases in the middle. The CDR3 has 15 amino acids. CDR3 DNA: TGTGCCACCAGCAGAGCTGACAGCTTGAACACTGAAGCTTTCTTT. This gives the protein CATSRADSLNTEAFF.

Comments on this clone: The sample has other DNA sequences that encode this CDR3 too. V usage is TRBV7-2 and J usage is TRBJ1-1; the D gene is possibly TRBD1 (5 bases). The V end was cut by 5 bases, the J end by 4 bases, with 14 bases between. The CDR3 runs 14 residues. Germline values: CDR1 SGHTA, CDR2 FQGNSA. CDR3 amino acids: CASSPTGRVTEAFF. Here the CDR3 DNA reads TGTGCCAGCAGCCCCACAGGAAGAGTCACTGAAGCTTTCTTT.

This chain links TRBV2 with TRBJ1-4; TRBD1 matches 10 bases. Germline V CDR1 and CDR2: SNHLY, FYNNEI. The CDR3 length is 16 residues. V lost 5 bases, J lost 8 bases, and 11 bases stayed unmatched. CDR3 nucleotides: TGTGCCAGCAGTCCCCGACCCGGGACAGGGGTAGAAAAACTGTTTTTT. It specifies CASSPRPGTGVEKLFF.

Here the CDR3 DNA reads TGCGCCAGCAGCTCGTACAGGCCCGAACAGAACACTGAAGCTTTCTTT. Translated, it gives CASSSYRPEQNTEAFF. The chain joins TRBV5-1 to TRBJ1-1; the D gene is possibly TRBD1 (5 bases). Looked up from germline, CDR1 is SGHRS and CDR2 is YFSETQ. CDR3 size: 16 residues. V was cut by 3 bases and J by 1 base, with 16 bases left in between. The full variable domain, completed using reference TRBV5-1 and TRBJ1-1, is KAGVTQTPRYLIKTRGQQVTLSCSPISGHRSVSWYQQTPGQGLQFLFEYFSETQRNKGNFPGRFSGRQFSNSRSEMNVSTLELGDSALYLCASSSYRPEQNTEAFFGQGTRLTVV.

Comments on this clone: The likely explanation is a read error, given a far larger clone one base away. The sample holds other DNA sequences that translate to the same CDR3. The chain carries TRBV7-6 and TRBJ2-5; TRBD2 matches at 8 bases. Per the germline V gene, CDR1 is SGHVS and CDR2 is FNYEAQ. The CDR3 contains 14 residues. The CDR3 reads CASSTGGSRETQYF. CDR3 nucleotide sequence: TGTGCTAGCAGCACGGGAGGGAGTAGGGAGACCCAGTACTTC.

V usage is TRBV28 and J usage is TRBJ1-3; 10 nucleotides match TRBD1. The V segment lost 8 bases and the J segment 4 bases; nucleotides outside the gene matches: 5. Germline V gene data show CDR1 as MDHEN and CDR2 as SYDVKM. This CDR3 is 14 amino acids long. As DNA, the CDR3 is TGTGCCAGCCTTGACAGGGGGCGAGGAAACACCATATATTTT. It is translated as CASLDRGRGNTIYF.

The chain recombines TRBV6-1 with TRBJ2-7, with D unresolved. Trimming cost V 1 base and J 2 bases, with 12 bases left between them. This CDR3 region has 15 residues. Germline assignment: CDR1 MNHNS and CDR2 SASEGT. Here the CDR3 reads CASSEGAAVPYEQYF. The CDR3 region has the DNA TGTGCCAGCAGTGAAGGGGCAGCTGTTCCCTACGAGCAGTACTTC.

The chain joins TRBV27 to TRBJ2-7; 12 bases map to TRBD2. Germline V gives CDR1 MNHEY, CDR2 SMNVEV (reference sequence). The CDR3 has 15 residues. J gave up 3 bases and V 6 bases, and 6 bases lay outside the gene matches. CDR3 region: CASSQTSGRVYEQYF. The CDR3 DNA sequence: TGTGCCAGCAGCCAGACTAGCGGGAGAGTCTACGAGCAGTACTTC.

The chain recombines TRBV5-1 with TRBJ1-2; no definite D call. The V and J ends lost 0 bases and 10 bases respectively, with 16 bases between them. This CDR3 is 14 amino acids long. The germline V gene encodes CDR1 SGHRS and CDR2 YFSETQ. CDR3 in amino acids: CASSLVPEPNDYTF. Written as DNA, the CDR3 is TGCGCCAGCAGCTTGGTACCGGAACCGAACGACTACACCTTC.

This clone was picked up one time. It may be a read error: a sequence one base away is much more abundant. The V and J genes are TRBV5-5 and TRBJ1-2, with D tentatively TRBD1 (6 bases). V lost 4 bases and J lost 2, with 9 bases in between. The CDR3 loop spans 13 amino acids. Per the germline V gene, CDR1 is SGHKS and CDR2 is YYEKEE (reference sequence). CDR3 sequence: CASSVGQNYGYTF. The CDR3 DNA reads TGTGCCAGCAGCGTTGGACAGAACTATGGCTACACCTTC. Full variable domain (rest looked up from reference TRBV5-5 and TRBJ1-2): DAGVTQSPTHLIKTRGQQVTLRCSPISGHKSVSWYQQVLGQGPQFIFQYYEKEERGRGNFPDRFSARQFPNYSSELNVNALLLGDSALYLCASSVGQNYGYTFGSGTRLTVV.

This clone was seen more than once but under ten times. This chain connects TRBV7-9 to TRBJ1-1, with D possibly TRBD1 on 5 matching bases. This CDR3 comprises 17 residues. The germline CDR1 and CDR2 sequences are SEHNR and FQNEAQ (reference sequence). Trimming removed 2 bases at V and 5 bases at J, with 21 bases between. The CDR3 spells CASSLFQSGMAGTEAFF. The CDR3 DNA follows: TGTGCCAGCAGCTTATTCCAGTCAGGGATGGCGGGTACTGAAGCTTTCTTT.

The chain recombines TRBV19 with TRBJ2-1; 7 nucleotides align to TRBD2. Germline loops: CDR1 LNHDA, CDR2 SQIVND (reference sequence). CDR3 length: 12 amino acids. V shed 5 bases and J 11 bases; nucleotides not matched to a gene: 6. The CDR3 bases are TGTGCCAGTAGTTCGGTTAGCGGGCAGCAGTTCTTC. The encoded protein is CASSSVSGQQFF.

The chain carries TRBV5-6 and TRBJ2-7, with TRBD1 identical over 7 bases. This CDR3 has 17 residues. CDR1 is SGHDT, CDR2 YYEEEE, per germline. J lost 0 bases, V lost 2 bases, and 11 bases had no gene match. In DNA form, the CDR3 reads TGTGCCAGCAGCTTTGGCCCGACAGGGCACGTCTCCTACGAGCAGTACTTC. It codes for CASSFGPTGHVSYEQYF.

The rearrangement joins TRBV6-6 to TRBJ2-3; the D gene is possibly TRBD2 (6 bases). The CDR3 has 15 residues. The germline V and J ends were trimmed by 2 bases and 4 bases, with 13 bases remaining between them. Per germline, CDR1 MNHNY and CDR2 SVGAGI (reference sequence). The CDR3: CASSYGGAFPDTQYF. The CDR3 DNA sequence: TGTGCCAGCAGTTACGGAGGGGCCTTTCCAGATACGCAGTATTTT.

The chain is built from TRBV10-3 and TRBJ2-7; no definite D call. Trimming stripped 0 bases from V and 6 bases from J, with 12 bases between. Germline-derived CDR1 and CDR2 are ENHRY and SYGVKD. This CDR3 is 14 amino acids long. This CDR3 reads CAISESSTLSEQYF. The CDR3 bases are TGTGCCATCAGTGAGTCAAGTACCCTCAGCGAGCAGTACTTC.

The chain employs TRBV11-2 and TRBJ2-1, with a possible D match to TRBD1 (6 bases). Germline V gives CDR1 SGHAT, CDR2 FQNNGV. This CDR3 comprises 16 residues. Trimming removed 0 bases at V and 6 bases at J, with 15 bases between. CDR3 sequence: CASSLDPGTNTNEQFF. CDR3 coding DNA: TGTGCCAGCAGCTTAGATCCCGGGACAAATACCAATGAGCAGTTCTTC.

CDR3 protein: CASSIDRGRQETQYF. The CDR3 DNA reads TGTGCCAGCAGCATTGACAGGGGGAGACAAGAGACCCAGTACTTC. V and J are TRBV11-2 and TRBJ2-5; 9 positions match TRBD1. CDR3 size: 15 residues. V lost 5 bases and J lost 2; bases outside the gene matches: 6. The V gene's germline CDR1 is SGHAT and CDR2 FQNNGV.

The gene calls are TRBV21-1 and TRBJ2-1; the D call in the table, TRBD1, was not verified against the DNA. TRBV21-1 is a pseudogene locus. The CDR3 has 19 residues. The DNA for the CDR3 is TGTGCCAGCAGCCCCGAGATCCAACAGGGTTTTGTCCTGTACAATGAGCAGTTCTTC. Translating it yields CASSPEIQQGFVLYNEQFF.